The present entry profiles one T cell receptor (beta chain) with its context. Its antigen remains unidentified. Method: immunoSEQ multiplex PCR; TCRdb's copy keeps in-frame clones and lacks some. The sample lists 150,000 to 250,000 clones, over 60% seen once, with 13% in the top ten. CDR3 length: 15 amino acids. From germline, CDR1 is KGHSH and CDR2 LQKENI. Trimming removed 4 bases from V and 3 bases from J; junction bases left unmatched: 8. These data are taken from a study of cytotoxic CD8 clonotypes in ibrutinib-treated CLL. Study-wide results and limits: Baseline levels were approached again at progression, after clonality had risen at ibrutinib response. There were differences in sampling times between sustained-remission and progressing patients.

The rearrangement links TRBV18 to TRBJ1-2; 7 nucleotides align to TRBD1. The sequence came from a human donor with chronic lymphocytic leukemia. The sample was PBMCs, taken after 24 months of ibrutinib treatment. CDR3 coding DNA: TGTGCCAGCTCACGAGAAGGGGGCGGGGACTATGGCTACACCTTC. Protein sequence: CASSREGGGDYGYTF.